This T cell receptor (beta chain) was found in a study of Tregs in tolerant kidney transplant recipients. Findings and limits, study-wide: Expanding Tregs on activated donor B cells appeared to best identify donor-specific TCRbeta clones. In tolerant patients, donor-specific Tregs outgrew total Tregs, suggesting antigen-driven expansion. Nucleotide sequences could not be compared across some patients' samples due to primer changes.

The CDR3 has 14 amino acids. Germline CDR1 reads MNHEY; CDR2 reads SVGAGI. V was pared by 8 bases and J by 0 bases, with 12 bases between. CD4+CD25+CD127- Tregs, CD4+CD25- non-Tregs, CD4 and CD8 cells were sorted. The data were produced by immunoSEQ multiplex PCR, yet TCRdb's version contains in-frame clones alone and is incomplete. The table lists 95,000 to 120,000 clones, roughly 90% of them singletons. With respect to this clone: Its antigen is currently unknown.

This sequence was found in a human donor who received a combined kidney and bone marrow transplant. V gene TRBV6-5 combines with J gene TRBJ2-3; perhaps TRBD2 as D (6 bases). Here the sequenced sample was CD4+ T cells from blood, taken before the transplant. The CDR3 here is CASYRGVSTDTQYF. Written as DNA, the CDR3 is TGTGCCAGCTACCGCGGGGTTAGCACAGATACGCAGTATTTT.